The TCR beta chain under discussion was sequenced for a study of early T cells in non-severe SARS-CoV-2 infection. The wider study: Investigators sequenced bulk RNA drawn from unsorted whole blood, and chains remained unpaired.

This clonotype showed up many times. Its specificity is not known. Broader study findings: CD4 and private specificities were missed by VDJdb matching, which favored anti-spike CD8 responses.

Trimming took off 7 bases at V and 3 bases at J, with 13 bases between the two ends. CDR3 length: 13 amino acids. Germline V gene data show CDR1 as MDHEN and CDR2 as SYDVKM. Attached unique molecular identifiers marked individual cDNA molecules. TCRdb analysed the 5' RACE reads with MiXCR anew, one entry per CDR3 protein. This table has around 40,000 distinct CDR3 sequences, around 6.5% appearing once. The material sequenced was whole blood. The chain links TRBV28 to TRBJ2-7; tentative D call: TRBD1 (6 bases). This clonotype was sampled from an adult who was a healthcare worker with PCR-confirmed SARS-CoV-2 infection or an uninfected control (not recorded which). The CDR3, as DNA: TGTGCCAGCACAGGACAGCGCTTCTACGAGCAGTACTTC. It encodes CASTGQRFYEQYF.